This is a list of T cell receptor beta chains from one sample in a study of siplizumab effects on memory and regulatory T cells. The data were produced by immunoSEQ multiplex PCR, yet TCRdb's version contains in-frame clones alone and is incomplete. The sample holds approximately 75,000 clones, 93% seen once. Sequencing input: CD8+ T cells sorted from blood. Receptors were obtained from a human donor in good health. Each CDR3 is given with its conserved first and last residue.

V gene,J gene,CDR3 protein
TRBV7-6,TRBJ2-2,CASSLAQGRTGELFF
TRBV2,TRBJ2-1,CASGGEQFF
TRBV4-3,TRBJ2-3,CASSQVNGRDTQYF
TRBV21-1,TRBJ2-1,CASSKVYRAQFF
TRBV27,TRBJ2-1,CASSLGGTTYNEQFF
TRBV12-5,TRBJ2-7,CASGLVRSGYEQYF
TRBV4-1,TRBJ2-5,CASSQEAIALETQYF
TRBV15,TRBJ2-7,CATSGGTGQDEQYF
TRBV19,TRBJ2-1,CASSSLRTGFYNEQFF
TRBV18,TRBJ1-1,CASSPVGQGPKAFF
TRBV6-1,TRBJ1-5,CASSGGLQGALSNQPQHF
TRBV11-3,TRBJ2-7,CASSSGTGGEQYF
TRBV19,TRBJ2-1,CASSIQGVNEQFF
TRBV6-1,TRBJ2-7,CASSLSGVAYEQYF
TRBV4-3,TRBJ1-1,CASSQDRVGAMNTEAFF
TRBV29-1,TRBJ1-2,CSVEGAPNYGYTF
TRBV7-2,TRBJ2-7,CASSSGTGTYEQYF
TRBV4-3,TRBJ1-6,CASSQDRGERNSPLHF
TRBV2,TRBJ2-5,CASSSTGWGETQYF
TRBV9,TRBJ1-2,CASSDPGRHGYTF
TRBV7-3,TRBJ2-1,CASSTGLAVNNEQFF
TRBV6-4,TRBJ1-2,CASSDSRRFVIPSGYTF
TRBV7-2,TRBJ2-2,CASRGTEPNTGELFF
TRBV2,TRBJ2-5,CASSTGVAPEQYF
TRBV5-1,TRBJ1-1,CASSGGPYGPSGSEAFF
TRBV7-9,TRBJ1-4,CASSPLGGATNEKLFF
TRBV7-9,TRBJ2-1,CASSLEGPSRRGNEQFF
TRBV6-1,TRBJ1-5,CASSEAGLGGQGRQPQHF
TRBV19,TRBJ2-7,CASRKRTGSSYEQYF
TRBV5-1,TRBJ2-3,CASSPGTVGTDTQYF
TRBV6-5,TRBJ1-1,CASSYGDTEAFF